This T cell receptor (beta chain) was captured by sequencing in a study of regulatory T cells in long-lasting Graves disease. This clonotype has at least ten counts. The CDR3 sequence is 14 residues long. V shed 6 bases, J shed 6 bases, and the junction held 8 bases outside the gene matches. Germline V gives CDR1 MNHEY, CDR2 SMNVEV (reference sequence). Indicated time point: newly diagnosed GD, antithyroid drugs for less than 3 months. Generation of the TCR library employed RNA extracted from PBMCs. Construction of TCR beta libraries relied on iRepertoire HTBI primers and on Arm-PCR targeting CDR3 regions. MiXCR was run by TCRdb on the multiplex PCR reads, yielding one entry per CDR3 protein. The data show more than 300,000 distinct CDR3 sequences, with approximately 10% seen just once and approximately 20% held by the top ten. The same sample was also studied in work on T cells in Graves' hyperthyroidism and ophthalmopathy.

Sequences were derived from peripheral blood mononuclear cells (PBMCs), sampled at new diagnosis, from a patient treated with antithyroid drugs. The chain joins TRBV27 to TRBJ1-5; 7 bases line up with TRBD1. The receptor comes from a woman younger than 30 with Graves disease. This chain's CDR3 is CASSKTGFFQPQHF. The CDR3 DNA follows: TGTGCCAGCAGCAAGACAGGGTTTTTTCAGCCCCAGCATTTT.